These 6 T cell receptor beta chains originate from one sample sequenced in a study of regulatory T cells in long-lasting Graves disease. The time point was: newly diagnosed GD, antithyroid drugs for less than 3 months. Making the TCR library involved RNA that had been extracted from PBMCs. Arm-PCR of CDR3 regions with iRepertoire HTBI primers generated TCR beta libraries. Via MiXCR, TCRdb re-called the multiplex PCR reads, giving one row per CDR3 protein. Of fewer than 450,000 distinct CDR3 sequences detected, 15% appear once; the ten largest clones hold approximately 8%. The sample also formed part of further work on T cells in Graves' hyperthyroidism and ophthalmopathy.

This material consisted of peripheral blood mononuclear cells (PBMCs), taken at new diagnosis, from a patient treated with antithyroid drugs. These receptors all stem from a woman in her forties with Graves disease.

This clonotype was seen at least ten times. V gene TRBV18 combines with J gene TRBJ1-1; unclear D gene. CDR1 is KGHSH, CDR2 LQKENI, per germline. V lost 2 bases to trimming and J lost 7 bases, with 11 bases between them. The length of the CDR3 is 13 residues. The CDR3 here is CASSPGRWGEAFF. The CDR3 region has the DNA TGTGCCAGCTCACCAGGCCGATGGGGTGAAGCTTTCTTT.

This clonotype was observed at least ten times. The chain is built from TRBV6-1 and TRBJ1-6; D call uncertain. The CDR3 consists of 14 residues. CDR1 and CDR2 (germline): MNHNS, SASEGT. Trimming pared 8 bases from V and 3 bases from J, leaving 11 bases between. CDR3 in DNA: TGTGCCAGCCATCCCGGGAACTATAATTCACCCCTCCACTTT. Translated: CASHPGNYNSPLHF.

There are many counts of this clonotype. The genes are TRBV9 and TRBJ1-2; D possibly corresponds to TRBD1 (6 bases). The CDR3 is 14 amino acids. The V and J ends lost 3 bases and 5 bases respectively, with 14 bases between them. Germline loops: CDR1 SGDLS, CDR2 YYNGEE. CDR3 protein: CASSAGDEAYGYTF. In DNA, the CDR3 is TGTGCCAGCAGCGCAGGGGACGAGGCATATGGCTACACCTTC.

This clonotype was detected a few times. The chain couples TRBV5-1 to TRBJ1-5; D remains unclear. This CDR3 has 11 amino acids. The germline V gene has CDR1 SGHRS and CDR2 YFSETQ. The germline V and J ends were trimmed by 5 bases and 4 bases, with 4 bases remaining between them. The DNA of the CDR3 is TGCGCCAGCAGGGGTAATCAGCCCCAGCATTTT. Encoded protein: CASRGNQPQHF.

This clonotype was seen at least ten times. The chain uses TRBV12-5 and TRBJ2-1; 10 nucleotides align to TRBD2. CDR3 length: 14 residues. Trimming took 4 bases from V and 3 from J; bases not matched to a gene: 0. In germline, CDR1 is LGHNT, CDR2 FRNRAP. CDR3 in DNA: TGTGCTAGTGGTTCTAGCGGGAGCTACAATGAGCAGTTCTTC. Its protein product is CASGSSGSYNEQFF.

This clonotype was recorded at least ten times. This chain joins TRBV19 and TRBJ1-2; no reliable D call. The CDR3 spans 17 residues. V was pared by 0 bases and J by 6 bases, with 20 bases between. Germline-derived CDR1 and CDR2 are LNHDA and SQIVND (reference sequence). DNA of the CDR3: TGTGCCAGTAGTATAGATATCGAGACATGGCGTACAAATGGCTACACCTTC. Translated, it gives CASSIDIETWRTNGYTF.